What follows is one TCR beta chain and its context. Its specificity is unknown. The beta constant-region primer was an equimolar mix of two oligonucleotides covering TRBC1 and TRBC2. Ligated cDNA was amplified by four rounds of PCR with nested alpha and beta constant-region primers and SP2. MiXCR was run by TCRdb on the UMI-ligation and nested PCR reads, yielding one entry per CDR3 protein. The sample carries 100,000 to 150,000 distinct CDR3 sequences, just over 35% recorded once. Alpha and beta libraries were amplified separately from the second PCR onward. CD8 T cells were positively selected from what remained after CD4 positive selection. This CDR3 has 11 amino acids. Germline V lookup: CDR1 LGHNT, CDR2 FRNRAP. Trimming removed 6 bases from V and 3 bases from J, with 5 bases in between. These data originate in a study of naive and memory T cell subsets. Findings and caveats of the study: Over 85% of naive TCR sequences appeared only once, unlike memory subsets. Clonotypes are single alpha or beta chains, not paired receptors.

Sequences were obtained from central memory CD4+ T cells from blood. This chain connects TRBV12-5 to TRBJ2-5; no firm D call. This receptor was obtained from a human donor in good health. The CDR3 bases are TGTGCTAGTGGATCCGAAGAGACCCAGTACTTC. This translates into CASGSEETQYF.